This T cell receptor (beta chain) was profiled in a study of blood T cell repertoires in COVID-19. The length of the CDR3 is 15 residues. Trimming at V came to 1 base and at J to 7 bases, leaving 7 bases not matched to a gene. CDR1 and CDR2 (germline): SNHLY, FYNNEI. Source study methods: Counts of nucleated cells, estimated from reference gene primer amplification, were obtained. Clones were read by immunoSEQ multiplex PCR, and TCRdb kept only the in-frame ones, dropping some. The V and J calls and clone size were taken over from that table, and D and trimming were inferred from the DNA. The data contain under 150,000 clones, 70% to 90% of them singletons.

The sample taken for sequencing was peripheral blood. The rearrangement links TRBV2 to TRBJ1-5, with 7 bases identical to TRBD1. This sequence originates from a human donor in a cohort sampled during active COVID-19. The CDR3 DNA sequence: TGTGCCAGCAGTGAAGTCGACAGGGTTAGGCAGCCCCAGCATTTT. Translated: CASSEVDRVRQPQHF.